One and the same sample provided the 26 T cell receptor beta chains below, sequenced in a study of cytomegalovirus exposure and HLA in healthy donors. Only in-frame clones appear in the TCRdb table, and some are missing; sequencing was by immunoSEQ multiplex PCR. The data hold hundreds of thousands of clones, with roughly 89% observed a single time. Sequencing was carried out using PBMCs. The receptors come from a woman younger than 30 in good health and CMV-seronegative.

The chain employs TRBV7-6 and TRBJ2-7, with 8 bases matching TRBD1. CDR1 and CDR2 (germline): SGHVS, FNYEAQ. The CDR3 length is 15 residues. V lost 3 bases and J lost 3; bases outside the gene matches: 7. Written as DNA, the CDR3 is TGTGCCAGCAGCTTGGGACAGGCGTCTCGCTACGAGCAGTACTTC. It is translated as CASSLGQASRYEQYF.

The rearrangement links TRBV19 to TRBJ1-2; TRBD1 matches at 8 bases. Germline V gene sequence: CDR1 LNHDA, CDR2 SQIVND (reference sequence). J gave up 8 bases and V 2 bases, and 7 bases lay outside the gene matches. The CDR3 spans 14 residues. Here the CDR3 reads CASSIQGASGGYTF. In DNA form, the CDR3 reads TGTGCCAGTAGTATACAGGGGGCATCCGGAGGCTACACCTTC.

This clone was observed once. This chain uses TRBV28 with TRBJ1-1; 9 positions match TRBD1. CDR3 length: 15 amino acids. The J segment lost 3 bases and the V segment lost 4 bases, leaving 6 bases of the junction unmatched. Germline CDR1 MDHEN, CDR2 SYDVKM. The CDR3 DNA reads as TGTGCCAGCAGTTCCCAAGGACAGGGGTACACTGAAGCTTTCTTT. Translated, it gives CASSSQGQGYTEAFF.

V and J are TRBV19 and TRBJ2-7, with a weak D call TRBD1 (6 bases). Trimming stripped 4 bases from V and 0 bases from J, with 13 bases between. Germline lookup yields CDR1 LNHDA and CDR2 SQIVND (reference sequence). This CDR3 is built from 15 residues. The CDR3 DNA follows: TGTGCCAGTAGTAATGGCCAGGGGAGCTCCTACGAGCAGTACTTC. Protein sequence: CASSNGQGSSYEQYF.

This rearrangement joins TRBV5-6 to TRBJ1-1; possible D gene TRBD1, 5 bases. Germline CDR1 is SGHDT and CDR2 is YYEEEE. V lost 1 base and J lost 4, with 14 bases in between. This CDR3 is built from 15 residues. The CDR3 DNA reads TGTGCCAGCAGCTTGAACGGCAGGGTGGGCACTGAAGCTTTCTTT. Its translation is CASSLNGRVGTEAFF.

V usage is TRBV9 and J usage is TRBJ2-7, with D possibly being TRBD2 (6 bases). V was pared by 3 bases and J by 6 bases, with 13 bases between. The germline V gene encodes CDR1 SGDLS and CDR2 YYNGEE. The CDR3 has 13 amino acids. CDR3 region: CASSGVGGAEQYF. For the CDR3, the DNA is TGTGCCAGCAGCGGGGTTGGAGGGGCCGAGCAGTACTTC.

CDR3 DNA sequence: TGTGCCAGCAGTGAATTTGGGACAGGCACAGGGCAAGAGACCCAGTACTTC. Amino acid sequence: CASSEFGTGTGQETQYF. The chain links TRBV25-1 to TRBJ2-5; 8 bases are a match to TRBD1. CDR1 MGHDK and CDR2 SYGVNS come from the germline V gene. V gave up 1 base and J gave up 2 bases; unmatched junction bases: 9. This CDR3 contains 17 residues.

The chain employs TRBV6-1 and TRBJ1-2; D may be TRBD1 (6 bases). Trimming left V 11 bases short and J 1 base short, with 17 bases between. Germline assignment: CDR1 MNHNS and CDR2 SASEGT. There are 14 residues in the CDR3. CDR3: CAGGGLRHNYGYTF. The CDR3, as DNA: TGTGCCGGGGGGGGCCTTCGACATAACTATGGCTACACCTTC.

V usage is TRBV5-6 and J usage is TRBJ1-6; the D is unclear. Trimming shortened V by 0 bases and J by 6 bases, and 10 bases separated the two germline ends. This CDR3 comprises 15 residues. Germline CDR1 reads SGHDT; CDR2 reads YYEEEE. The CDR3 DNA reads TGTGCCAGCAGCTTGGTACGAGGGCTTAATTCACCCCTCCACTTT. As protein: CASSLVRGLNSPLHF.

The chain joins TRBV28 to TRBJ2-1; TRBD2 aligns across 11 bases. The CDR3 loop spans 16 amino acids. The germline V gene has CDR1 MDHEN and CDR2 SYDVKM. The J segment lost 8 bases and the V segment lost 7 bases, leaving 13 bases of the junction unmatched. The CDR3 region is CASIARTSGWVDEQFF. Written as DNA, the CDR3 is TGTGCCAGCATTGCTAGGACTAGCGGGTGGGTGGATGAGCAGTTCTTC. Full variable domain (missing parts from reference TRBV28 and TRBJ2-1): DVKVTQSSRYLVKRTGEKVFLECVQDMDHENMFWYRQDPGLGLRLIYFSYDVKMKEKGDIPEGYSVSREKKERFSLILESASTNQTSMYLCASIARTSGWVDEQFFGPGTRLTVL.

To note about this clone: Additional DNA sequences in this sample encode the identical CDR3. The rearrangement joins TRBV28 to TRBJ2-3; 7 bases are shared with TRBD1. The J segment lost 9 bases and the V segment lost 3 bases, leaving 6 bases of the junction unmatched. CDR3 length: 13 amino acids. The germline V gene has CDR1 MDHEN and CDR2 SYDVKM. CDR3 in DNA: TGTGCCAGCAGTTTGGGGACAGTGGACACGCAGTATTTT. It is translated as CASSLGTVDTQYF.

The chain is built from TRBV18 and TRBJ1-4; TRBD1 matches at 10 bases. Germline trimming cut 1 base from V and 7 bases from J; bases unmatched to any gene: 6. The CDR3 contains 16 residues. Germline values: CDR1 KGHSH, CDR2 LQKENI. CDR3 bases: TGTGCCAGCTCACCACTCGGAGGACAGGGGGGTGAAAAACTGTTTTTT. Encoded protein: CASSPLGGQGGEKLFF. The full variable domain, with the rest looked up from reference TRBV18 and TRBJ1-4, is NAGVMQNPRHLVRRRGQEARLRCSPMKGHSHVYWYRQLPEEGLKFMVYLQKENIIDESGMPKERFSAEFPKEGPSILRIQQVVRGDSAAYFCASSPLGGQGGEKLFFGSGTQLSVL.

This clone was counted only a few times. The chain combines TRBV28 with TRBJ2-7; unclear D gene. With 7 bases removed from V and 5 bases from J, the gap between germline ends came to 9 bases. The germline V gene encodes CDR1 MDHEN and CDR2 SYDVKM. The CDR3 has 11 residues. CDR3 sequence (DNA): TGTGCCAGCAAGTCGGTGAACGAGCAGTACTTC. This translates into CASKSVNEQYF.

CDR3 residues: CASSLVGGQAQPQHF. For the CDR3, the DNA is TGTGCCAGCAGCTTAGTGGGAGGGCAGGCGCAGCCCCAGCATTTT. This chain uses TRBV7-2 with TRBJ1-5; D unclear. This CDR3 has 15 amino acids. V was shortened by 1 base and J by 7 bases, with 14 bases between the two germline ends. Germline V CDR1 and CDR2: SGHTA, FQGNSA. Drawing the rest from reference TRBV7-2 and TRBJ1-5, the complete variable domain is GAGVSQSPSNKVTEKGKDVELRCDPISGHTALYWYRQSLGQGLEFLIYFQGNSAPDKSGLPSDRFSAERTGGSVSTLTIQRTQQEDSAVYLCASSLVGGQAQPQHFGDGTRLSIL.

Here the CDR3 reads CASSQEGAGAAEQFF. The CDR3 DNA reads as TGCGCCAGCAGCCAAGAGGGGGCAGGGGCTGCTGAGCAGTTCTTC. The V call is TRBV4-1, the J call TRBJ2-1, with D maybe TRBD1 (6 bases). The CDR3 is made up of 15 amino acids. The germline V gene encodes CDR1 MGHRA and CDR2 YSYEKL. The ends were cut back, 0 bases at V and 9 bases at J, with 15 bases in the middle.

The sample holds one count of this clone. V and J are TRBV6-5 and TRBJ2-1; 9 bases map to TRBD2. Losses at the gene ends were 7 bases for V and 8 bases for J; bases not matched to a gene: 9. This CDR3 spans 14 amino acids. Germline CDR1 and CDR2: MNHEY and SVGAGI. As DNA, the CDR3 is TGTGCCAGCACCTGGGGTAGCGGGAGCTATGAGCAGTTCTTC. It is translated as CASTWGSGSYEQFF.

The J gene is TRBJ1-2, the V gene TRBV6-5; weak D call: TRBD1 (5 bases). Germline loops: CDR1 MNHEY, CDR2 SVGAGI. This CDR3 has 12 residues. CDR3 amino acids: CAIGGVGYGYTF. The CDR3 DNA reads TGTGCGATCGGGGGGGTTGGCTATGGCTACACCTTC.

This clone was seen a single time. The chain joins TRBV30 to TRBJ2-4, with a possible D match to TRBD2 (5 bases). Germline loops: CDR1 GTSNPN, CDR2 SVGIG (reference sequence). This CDR3 spans 13 amino acids. V was clipped by 3 bases and J by 10 bases, with 16 bases between them. CDR3 protein: CAWSREGFGIQYF. The CDR3 DNA reads as TGTGCCTGGAGCCGAGAGGGTTTTGGGATTCAGTACTTC.

The chain employs TRBV18 and TRBJ2-1, with a tentative D call TRBD2 (7 bases). Trimming removed 6 bases from V and 1 base from J, with 22 bases in between. Germline V gene lookup returns CDR1 KGHSH and CDR2 LQKENI. The CDR3 runs to 18 residues. DNA for the CDR3: TGTGCCAGCTCCCGACAAGGGGGAGGCGGGAGATCCTACAATGAGCAGTTCTTC. Its protein product is CASSRQGGGGRSYNEQFF.

The J gene is TRBJ2-3, the V gene TRBV27; 10 nucleotides align to TRBD2. The CDR3 spans 16 residues. CDR1 is MNHEY and CDR2 is SMNVEV in the germline V gene (reference sequence). With 5 bases clipped from V and 4 bases from J, the junction kept 9 bases outside the gene matches. The CDR3 spells CASSLLAGATSDTQYF. The CDR3 nucleotides read TGTGCCAGCAGTCTGCTAGCGGGGGCCACCTCAGATACGCAGTATTTT.

Concerning this clone: Other nucleotide sequences from this sample produce the same CDR3. The V call is TRBV6-5, the J call TRBJ2-7; TRBD2 might be the D (6 bases). CDR3 size: 14 residues. CDR1 and CDR2 (germline): MNHEY, SVGAGI. Trimming took off 2 bases at V and 3 bases at J, with 11 bases between the two ends. The CDR3 region has the DNA TGTGCCAGCAGTTACGATAGGGGACTCTACGAGCAGTACTTC. Its protein is CASSYDRGLYEQYF.

The chain recombines TRBV30 with TRBJ1-2; 8 nucleotides align to TRBD1. This CDR3 has 13 residues. Losses at the gene ends were 8 bases for V and 4 bases for J; bases not matched to a gene: 9. Germline V lookup: CDR1 GTSNPN, CDR2 SVGIG (reference sequence). This chain's CDR3 is CATYRGSIYGYTF. In DNA form, the CDR3 reads TGTGCCACATACAGGGGGAGTATCTATGGCTACACCTTC. Drawing the rest from reference TRBV30 and TRBJ1-2, the complete variable domain is SQTIHQWPATLVQPVGSPLSLECTVEGTSNPNLYWYRQAAGRGLQLLFYSVGIGQISSEVPQNLSASRPQDRQFILSSKKLLLSDSGFYLCATYRGSIYGYTFGSGTRLTVV.

The chain recombines TRBV30 with TRBJ2-2; 9 nucleotides line up with TRBD1. Germline CDR1 GTSNPN, CDR2 SVGIG (reference sequence). V shed 3 bases, J shed 1 base, and the junction held 9 bases outside the gene matches. This CDR3 has 17 residues. The CDR3 DNA is TGTGCCTGGAGCCTCGACAGGGGGTGGGGGAACACCGGGGAGCTGTTTTTT. As protein: CAWSLDRGWGNTGELFF.

In this sample, this clone turned up once. The chain joins TRBV5-1 to TRBJ1-1; maybe TRBD1 (6 bases). Trimming took off 4 bases at V and 0 bases at J, with 16 bases between the two ends. Germline V lookup: CDR1 SGHRS, CDR2 YFSETQ. The CDR3 is made up of 16 amino acids. The CDR3 is CASSESYRELNTEAFF. The CDR3 DNA reads TGCGCCAGCAGCGAGTCCTACAGGGAGTTGAACACTGAAGCTTTCTTT. The full variable domain, completed using reference TRBV5-1 and TRBJ1-1, is KAGVTQTPRYLIKTRGQQVTLSCSPISGHRSVSWYQQTPGQGLQFLFEYFSETQRNKGNFPGRFSGRQFSNSRSEMNVSTLELGDSALYLCASSESYRELNTEAFFGQGTRLTVV.

V usage is TRBV7-8 and J usage is TRBJ2-2, with 8 bases aligning to TRBD1. Germline values: CDR1 SGHVS, CDR2 FQNEAQ. V shed 5 bases and J 5 bases; nucleotides not matched to a gene: 7. CDR3 length equals 15 residues. CDR3 loop: CASSPRRGQTGELFF. CDR3 sequence (DNA): TGTGCCAGCAGCCCCCGCAGGGGGCAGACCGGGGAGCTGTTTTTT. Complete variable domain (other parts from reference TRBV7-8 and TRBJ2-2): GAGVSQSPRYKVAKRGQDVALRCDPISGHVSLFWYQQALGQGPEFLTYFQNEAQLDKSGLPSDRFFAERPEGSVSTLKIQRTQQEDSAVYLCASSPRRGQTGELFFGEGSRLTVL.

The chain carries TRBV27 and TRBJ2-7; 7 bases match TRBD1. Trimming took 2 bases from V and 3 from J; bases not matched to a gene: 7. Germline V lookup: CDR1 MNHEY, CDR2 SMNVEV (reference sequence). The CDR3 loop spans 15 amino acids. The CDR3 here is CASSLKGGSGYEQYF. In nucleotides, the CDR3 is TGTGCCAGCAGTTTAAAAGGGGGCTCGGGCTACGAGCAGTACTTC.